The rows below give T cell receptor beta chains drawn from one sample of a study of OX40 agonist ivuxolimab in advanced cancers. This table comes from immunoSEQ multiplex PCR, and its TCRdb copy is limited to in-frame clones, with some not included. The sample lists roughly 20,000 clones, 74% occurring once. This material consisted of CD4+ or CD8+ T cells sorted from blood, taken in a trial of the OX40 agonist ivuxolimab. The receptor set was obtained from an adult with an advanced solid tumor such as melanoma, head and neck, liver or kidney cancer. Each CDR3 is given with its conserved first and last residue. Fields, in order: J gene, V gene, CDR3 protein.

>TRBJ2-3|TRBV11-2
CASGNKDPTDTQYF
>TRBJ1-3|TRBV2
CARDGDSGNTIYF
>TRBJ2-7|TRBV9
CASSAGGGPDPYEQYF
>TRBJ1-5|TRBV10-2
CASSSQGADNQPQHF
>TRBJ2-5|TRBV9
CASSISGVIIETQYF
>TRBJ2-1|TRBV7-9
CAIHKQLQFF
>TRBJ2-3|TRBV28
CASSFELTGLAGANSGPDTQYF
>TRBJ2-7|TRBV7-2
CASSFQGAYEQYF
>TRBJ1-5|TRBV28
CASSSGTGVQPQHF
>TRBJ2-1|TRBV11-2
CASSLGPLHPIF
>TRBJ1-2|TRBV4-1
CASSLRDSYGYTF
>TRBJ2-1|TRBV6-5
CASSYSAVNEQFF
>TRBJ2-7|TRBV2
CASSESTGVDYEQYF
>TRBJ1-4|TRBV27
CASSSPRLGEKLFF
>TRBJ1-6|TRBV28
CASSLRSSYNSPLHF
>TRBJ1-1|TRBV30
CAWTLGHGVEAFF
>TRBJ1-2|TRBV4-3
CASSQDRSGNYGYTF
>TRBJ2-1|TRBV13
CASSLVRTGYNEQFF
>TRBJ1-2|TRBV29-1
CSVEWGNYGYTF
>TRBJ2-3|TRBV7-8
CASSLIDPDTDTQYF
>TRBJ2-7|TRBV7-6
CASSFAPSGYEQYF
>TRBJ1-5|TRBV6-1
CASRGQANQPQHF
>TRBJ2-4|TRBV29-1
CSVGGGDRVLGNIQYF
>TRBJ2-7|TRBV30
CAWSVSQGLNF
>TRBJ1-5|TRBV4-1
CASSLFGDSNQPQHF
>TRBJ2-7|TRBV7-9
CASSPRTGYEQYF
>TRBJ2-1|TRBV4-1
CASSQGQGINNEQFF
>TRBJ2-2|TRBV25-1
CASSEPGRTNTGELFF